The 8 T cell receptor beta chains below come from one sample, sequenced in a study of cytomegalovirus exposure and HLA in healthy donors. The PCR contained 60 Vbeta and 13 Jbeta primers. The protocol was immunoSEQ multiplex PCR, while the TCRdb copy is restricted to in-frame clones and leaves out a portion. The sample has some 140,000 clones, around 75% seen once; the top ten hold approximately 3.1%. Input material: PBMCs. The source is a young man in good health and CMV-seronegative.

Details on this clone: The DNA is left out, because the CDR3 cannot be placed on it with certainty; the CDR3 is given as TCRdb lists it. The V call is TRBV29-1, the J call TRBJ1-2; the DNA was not used to check the table's D call, TRBD1. Including both end residues, the CDR3 is 14 amino acids long. Germline lookup yields CDR1 SQVTM and CDR2 ANQGSEA. The CDR3 spells CSVDRVGTGAFNAF.

The chain has TRBV7-3 and TRBJ2-5; TRBD1 aligns across 10 bases. The CDR3 spans 14 residues. Germline lookup yields CDR1 SGHTA and CDR2 FQGTGA. Trimming at V came to 6 bases and at J to 5 bases, leaving 6 bases not matched to a gene. CDR3 region: CASRSTGGEETQYF. DNA of the CDR3: TGTGCCAGCAGGTCGACAGGGGGCGAGGAGACCCAGTACTTC. Full variable domain (missing parts from reference TRBV7-3 and TRBJ2-5): GAGVSQTPSNKVTEKGKYVELRCDPISGHTALYWYRQSLGQGPEFLIYFQGTGAADDSGLPNDRFFAVRPEGSVSTLKIQRTERGDSAVYLCASRSTGGEETQYFGPGTRLLVL.

The rearrangement uses TRBV19 and TRBJ1-5; D perhaps matches TRBD1 (5 bases). V was clipped by 3 bases and J by 3 bases, with 6 bases between them. The CDR3 extends over 13 amino acids. Per germline, CDR1 LNHDA and CDR2 SQIVND (reference sequence). As DNA, the CDR3 is TGTGCCAGTAGTATCAGGGACAATCAGCCCCAGCATTTT. Its protein is CASSIRDNQPQHF.

The CDR3 nucleotides are TGCGCCAGCAGCTTCGGGAGCAACTCCTATGGCTACACCTTC. Translation: CASSFGSNSYGYTF. The chain is built from TRBV5-1 and TRBJ1-2; D unresolved. Trimming removed 2 bases from V and 4 bases from J, with 12 bases in between. The CDR3 spans 14 residues. In germline, CDR1 is SGHRS, CDR2 YFSETQ.

The chain joins TRBV28 to TRBJ2-4; 11 positions match TRBD2. Trimming removed 5 bases from V and 6 bases from J; junction bases left unmatched: 6. The CDR3 has 15 residues. Germline CDR1 reads MDHEN; CDR2 reads SYDVKM. In DNA form, the CDR3 reads TGTGCCAGCAGTAAGACTAGCGGGGCGGGAAACATTCAGTACTTC. Its translation: CASSKTSGAGNIQYF.

The rearrangement links TRBV4-1 to TRBJ2-2; 10 positions agree with TRBD2. Per germline, CDR1 MGHRA and CDR2 YSYEKL. V shed 2 bases and J 5 bases; nucleotides not matched to a gene: 8. The CDR3 extends over 17 amino acids. The CDR3 loop is CASSQRLAGEGTGELFF. CDR3 coding DNA: TGCGCCAGCAGCCAAAGGCTAGCGGGAGAAGGTACCGGGGAGCTGTTTTTT.

Points on this clone: No conserved phenylalanine or tryptophan is present at the end of the CDR3, so a read error is the likely explanation. The V call is TRBV10-3, the J call TRBJ2-4; 8 nucleotides agree with TRBD1. Germline CDR1 and CDR2: ENHRY and SYGVKD. The CDR3 has 13 residues. The V and J ends lost 6 bases and 5 bases, in that order; junction bases with no gene match: 3. The CDR3 coding sequence is TGTGCCATCAGCGGACAGGGAGAAAACATTCAGTACGTC. Protein sequence: CAISGQGENIQYV.

The chain recombines TRBV18 with TRBJ2-3; tentative D call: TRBD2 (5 bases). Germline V gene sequence: CDR1 KGHSH, CDR2 LQKENI. The V and J ends lost 4 bases and 2 bases respectively, with 16 bases between them. The CDR3 is 16 residues long. The CDR3 region is CASSLEGGSFTDTQYF. CDR3 DNA: TGTGCCAGCTCACTCGAAGGTGGGAGCTTCACAGATACGCAGTATTTT.